This TCR beta chain was found in a study of shared clonotypes between healthy human individuals. The CDR3 loop spans 12 amino acids. Deletions cut 3 bases from V and 6 bases from J, with 7 bases between. Germline loops: CDR1 LGHNA, CDR2 YSLEER. The unsorted samples had 100 million or so PBMCs used for genomic DNA. Genomic DNA of each subset was evenly split across several immunoSEQ plates. The protocol was immunoSEQ multiplex PCR, while the TCRdb copy is restricted to in-frame clones and leaves out a portion. Here the sample spans about half a million clones, less than 80% being singletons. About this clone: This sample includes further DNA sequences coding for the same CDR3.

Sample: PBMCs. This clonotype originated in a woman between 35 and 50 years old in good health. Some clones in this sample may be carry-over from other donors' samples. This chain joins TRBV4-3 and TRBJ2-3; D ambiguous. CDR3 nucleotide sequence: TGCGCCAGCAGCCACCTGGGGGATACGCAGTATTTT. Encoded protein: CASSHLGDTQYF.